The sequence of this T cell receptor beta chain was determined in a study of T cells after yellow fever vaccination. The CDR3 is 16 residues long. In germline, CDR1 is DFQATT, CDR2 SNEGSKA (reference sequence). This clonotype was observed a handful of times. One entry per CDR3 protein, called by TCRdb with MiXCR from the 5' RACE reads. The repertoire consists of roughly 400,000 distinct CDR3 sequences, with around 19% occurring once and the leading ten covering 15% to 20%. The genes are TRBV20-1 and TRBJ2-3, with D possibly being TRBD1 (5 bases). The TCR originated in a young man who received the YFV17D yellow fever vaccine. The sequencing used PBMCs, collected before the yellow fever booster vaccination. CDR3 coding DNA: TGCAGGGCTGGACATCACTCCACGGTGGGCACAGATACGCAGTATTTT. Translation: CRAGHHSTVGTDTQYF.